This T cell receptor beta chain originates from a study of shared clonotypes between healthy human individuals. Study background: Three plates each covered CD4 naive and memory; CD8 naive two, CD8 memory one.

Produced via immunoSEQ multiplex PCR; TCRdb's table is partial and in-frame only. The top ten clones hold roughly 0.45% of a sample with over a million clones, about 98% of them seen once. This clone was detected only once. The ends were cut back, 2 bases at V and 5 bases at J, with 8 bases in the middle. CDR1 SGHRS and CDR2 YFSETQ come from the germline V gene. CDR3 length: 12 amino acids. The chain is built from TRBV5-1 and TRBJ2-7; D gene ambiguous. Sequencing used naive CD4+ T cells sorted from blood. The subset here: CD45RA+ positively selected. The source of this sequence is a man aged 25 to 45 in good health. The CDR3: CASSFGPDEQYF. CDR3 sequence (DNA): TGCGCCAGCAGCTTTGGACCAGACGAGCAGTACTTC.